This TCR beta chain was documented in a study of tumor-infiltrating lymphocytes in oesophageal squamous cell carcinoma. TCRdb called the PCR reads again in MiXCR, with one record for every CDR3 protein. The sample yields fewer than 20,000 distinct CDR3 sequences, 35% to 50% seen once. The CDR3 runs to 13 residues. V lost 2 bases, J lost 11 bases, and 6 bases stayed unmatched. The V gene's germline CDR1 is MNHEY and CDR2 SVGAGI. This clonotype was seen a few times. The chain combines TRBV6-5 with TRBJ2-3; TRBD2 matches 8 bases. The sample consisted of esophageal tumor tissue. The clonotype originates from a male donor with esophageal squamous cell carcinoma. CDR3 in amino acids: CASSYLGTRLQYF. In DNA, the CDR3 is TGTGCCAGCAGTTACCTAGGGACTAGGTTGCAGTATTTT.